The TCR beta chain under discussion was sequenced for a study of T-cell memory formation after mild COVID-19. This CDR3 contains 16 residues. Trimming cost V 0 bases and J 1 base, with 13 bases left between them. Germline CDR1 reads SGHDT; CDR2 reads YYEEEE. TCRdb passed the 5' RACE reads through MiXCR, listing each CDR3 protein once. The sample has more than 400,000 distinct CDR3 sequences, 15% to 20% seen once; the top ten hold 10% to 15%. Findings and limits, study-wide: Among CD4+ contracting clones, most were CM and EM, and CD8+ ones EMRA.

About this clonotype: Its cognate antigen is unknown.

Sequencing input: PBMCs or a T cell subset sorted from them (not recorded which). J is TRBJ1-2 and V is TRBV5-6, with D possibly TRBD1 on 5 matching bases. This sequence originates from an adult woman who had mild COVID-19 (a few samples of this study predate the infection). Cell type and time point are not known. CDR3 DNA sequence: TGTGCCAGCAGCTTGGGGCAGGGTGGGGTTAACTATGGCTACACCTTC. Its protein is CASSLGQGGVNYGYTF.